This TCR beta chain was obtained from a study of blood T cells in healthy people across ages. Study context: Using template switching, researchers captured about one barcoded beta molecule for each two T cells. Broader study findings: The diversity estimates, figures obtained from one million T cells, were considered underestimates.

Worth noting for this clonotype: The target antigen is unknown.

Germline V lookup: CDR1 LGHDT, CDR2 YNNKEL (reference sequence). This CDR3 has 15 amino acids. V was pared by 3 bases and J by 5 bases, with 9 bases of the junction left unmatched. No fewer than 6 million PBMCs went into each sample. PCR was performed a second time for roughly 7 to 12 cycles using a sample-barcoded 5' primer and a J-beta primer mix. MiXCR, applied by TCRdb to the 5' RACE reads, yields one record per CDR3 protein. The table has roughly 500,000 distinct CDR3 sequences, 27% seen once. The sequence derives from a woman in her 70s in good health. V and J are TRBV3-1 and TRBJ2-5; 7 bases line up with TRBD1. Sequenced input: blood. CDR3 DNA sequence: TGTGCCAGCAGCCAGCAAAGACAGGGACGGGAGACCCAGTACTTC. Its translation is CASSQQRQGRETQYF.